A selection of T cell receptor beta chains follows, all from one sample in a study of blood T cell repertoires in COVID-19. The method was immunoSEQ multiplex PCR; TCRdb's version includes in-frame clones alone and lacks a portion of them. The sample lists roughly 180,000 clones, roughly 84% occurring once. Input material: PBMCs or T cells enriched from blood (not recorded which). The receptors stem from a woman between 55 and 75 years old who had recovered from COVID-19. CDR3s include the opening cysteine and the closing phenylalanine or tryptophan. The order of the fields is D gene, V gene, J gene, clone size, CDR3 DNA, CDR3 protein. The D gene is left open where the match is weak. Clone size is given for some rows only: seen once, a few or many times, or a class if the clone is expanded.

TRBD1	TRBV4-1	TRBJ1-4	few	TGCGCCAGCAGCCAAGAAGAGACAGGGGGCTTGAAACTGTTTTTT	CASSQEETGGLKLFF
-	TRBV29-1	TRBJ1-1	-	TGCAGCGCCGGGCCGGCGGGCACTGAAGCTTTCTTT	CSAGPAGTEAFF
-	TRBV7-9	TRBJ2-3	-	TGTGCCAGCAGCTTCTCGACAGATACGCAGTATTTT	CASSFSTDTQYF
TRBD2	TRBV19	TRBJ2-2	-	TGTGCCAGCCAGGGACTAGCGGGCACCGGGGAGCTGTTTTTT	CASQGLAGTGELFF
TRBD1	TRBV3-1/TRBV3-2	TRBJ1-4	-	TGTGCCAGCAGCCAATCCGACAGGGGACTGTTTTTT	CASSQSDRGLFF
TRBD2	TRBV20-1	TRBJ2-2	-	TGCAGTGCTAGTCGTGGGAGGGCCGCCGGGGAGCTGTTTTTT	CSASRGRAAGELFF
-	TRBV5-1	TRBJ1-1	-	TGCGCCAGCAGGACAAACCAGGGGTGGACTGAAGCTTTCTTT	CASRTNQGWTEAFF
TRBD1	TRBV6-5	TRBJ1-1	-	TGTGCCACTACAGGGGGCGGCACTGAAGCTTTCTTT	CATTGGGTEAFF
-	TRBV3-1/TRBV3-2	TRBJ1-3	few	TGTGCCAGCAGCCACCGGGGGACTGGAAACACCATATATTTT	CASSHRGTGNTIYF
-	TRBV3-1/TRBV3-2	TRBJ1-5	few	TGTGCCAGCAGCCAAGATAACGGGATCAGCAATCAGCCCCAGCATTTT	CASSQDNGISNQPQHF
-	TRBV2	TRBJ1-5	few	TGTGCCAGCAGTGAAGTAGAATTGGGCAATCAGCCCCAGCATTTT	CASSEVELGNQPQHF
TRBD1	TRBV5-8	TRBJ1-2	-	TGTGCCAGCAGCTTGACAGGGGGCAACTATGGCTACACCTTC	CASSLTGGNYGYTF
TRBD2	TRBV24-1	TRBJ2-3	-	TGTGCCACCAGTGATTCGGGGACTAGCGGGGGGTTCACAGATACGCAGTATTTT	CATSDSGTSGGFTDTQYF
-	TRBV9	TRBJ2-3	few	TGTGCCAGCAGCGTACGACTAGTTCCAGATACGCAGTATTTT	CASSVRLVPDTQYF
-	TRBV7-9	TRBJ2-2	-	TGTGCCAGCAGCTTAGACAGAATCACCGGGGAGCTGTTTTTT	CASSLDRITGELFF
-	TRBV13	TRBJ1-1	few	TGTGCCAGCAGCTTTGGTCGACTTAAAGAAGCTTTCTTT	CASSFGRLKEAFF
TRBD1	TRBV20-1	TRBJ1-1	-	TGCAGTGCTAGTAGCCGACAGGGGGCGAACACTGAAGCTTTCTTT	CSASSRQGANTEAFF
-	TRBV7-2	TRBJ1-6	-	TGTGCCAGCAGCTTATCCGGGGAGGCATCACCCCTCCACTTT	CASSLSGEASPLHF
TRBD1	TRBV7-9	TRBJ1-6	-	TGTGCCAGCAGCTTAAAGGGACAGGTCTCAGCCCTCCACTTT	CASSLKGQVSALHF
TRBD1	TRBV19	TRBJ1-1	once	TGTGCCAGTAGTAAGAACCCCGGACAGGGGAACACTGAAGCTTTCTTT	CASSKNPGQGNTEAFF
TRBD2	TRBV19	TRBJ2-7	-	TGTGCCAGTAGTGATCGTCTAGCGGGAGGGAATTCCTACGAGCAGTACTTC	CASSDRLAGGNSYEQYF
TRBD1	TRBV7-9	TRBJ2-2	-	TGTGCAGCCCGCCAGGGGGAGTACACCGGGGAGCTGTTTTTT	CAARQGEYTGELFF
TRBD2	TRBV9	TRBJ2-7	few	TGTGCCAGCAGCGTATCGGGCGGGAGTCCCTACGAGCAGTACTTC	CASSVSGGSPYEQYF
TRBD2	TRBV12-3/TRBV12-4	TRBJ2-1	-	TGTGCCAGCAGTCCCCTCCTAGCGGGAGGAGAGTTCTTC	CASSPLLAGGEFF
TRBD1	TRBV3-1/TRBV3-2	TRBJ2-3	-	TGTGCCAGCAGCCAAGTCCCGGGACAGGGCAACACAGATACGCAGTATTTT	CASSQVPGQGNTDTQYF
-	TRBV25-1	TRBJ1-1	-	TGTGCCAGCAGTGAATACGGCGGGACGAACACTGAAGCTTTCTTT	CASSEYGGTNTEAFF
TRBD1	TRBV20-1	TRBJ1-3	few	TGCAGTGCTAGTAGGGACAGGGTCTCTGGAAACACCATATATTTT	CSASRDRVSGNTIYF
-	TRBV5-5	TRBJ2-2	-	TGTGCCAGCAGCTCTTCCTGGGCAGGGGCGAACACCGGGGAGCTGTTTTTT	CASSSSWAGANTGELFF
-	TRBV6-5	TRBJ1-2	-	TGTGCCAGCGGCGTCAGGGGATACGGCTACACCTTC	CASGVRGYGYTF
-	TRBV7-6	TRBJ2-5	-	TGTGCCAGCAGTACTCGGGGGGAGACCCAGTACTTC	CASSTRGETQYF
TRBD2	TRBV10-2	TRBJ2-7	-	TGCGCCAGCAGTGTTCAGCGGGGCTCCTACGAGCAGTACTTC	CASSVQRGSYEQYF
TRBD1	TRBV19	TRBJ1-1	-	TGTGCCAGTAGCCACGGACAGGGGCTATCTGAAGCTTTCTTT	CASSHGQGLSEAFF
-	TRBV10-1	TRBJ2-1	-	TGCGCCAGCCTTAACCTCAGGATAAATGAGCAGTTCTTC	CASLNLRINEQFF
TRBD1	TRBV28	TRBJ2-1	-	TGTGCCAGCAGTTCCCAGGGGGCGTACAATGAGCAGTTCTTC	CASSSQGAYNEQFF